Detailed here is one TCR beta chain. This record belongs to a study of response to subunit inactivated influenza vaccine. The CDR3 consists of 17 residues. The germline V gene encodes CDR1 MDHEN and CDR2 SYDVKM. Between the trimmed V and J ends, which lost 3 bases and 4 bases, there was a span of 19 bases. TCRdb re-called the RT-PCR reads with MiXCR, one entry per CDR3 protein. The sample consists of more than 500,000 distinct CDR3 sequences, 10% to 12% of them appearing once. The same data also went into a second study, on T cells expressing NK-cell markers. From that paper: For TCR beta, cDNA was produced by 5'RACE template switching with UMIs. Several of the experiments relied on an anti-gamma-delta TCR antibody so that only alpha-beta TCR T cells were sorted.

The clonotype was recovered from a man aged 45-65 years who received an inactivated influenza vaccine. This chain joins TRBV28 and TRBJ1-3, with D possibly TRBD1 on 5 matching bases. The sample consisted of PBMCs from blood, taken on the day of vaccination. The CDR3: CASSFRWTSQRGNTIYF. In DNA form, the CDR3 reads TGTGCCAGCAGTTTCCGGTGGACATCCCAAAGGGGAAACACCATATATTTT.